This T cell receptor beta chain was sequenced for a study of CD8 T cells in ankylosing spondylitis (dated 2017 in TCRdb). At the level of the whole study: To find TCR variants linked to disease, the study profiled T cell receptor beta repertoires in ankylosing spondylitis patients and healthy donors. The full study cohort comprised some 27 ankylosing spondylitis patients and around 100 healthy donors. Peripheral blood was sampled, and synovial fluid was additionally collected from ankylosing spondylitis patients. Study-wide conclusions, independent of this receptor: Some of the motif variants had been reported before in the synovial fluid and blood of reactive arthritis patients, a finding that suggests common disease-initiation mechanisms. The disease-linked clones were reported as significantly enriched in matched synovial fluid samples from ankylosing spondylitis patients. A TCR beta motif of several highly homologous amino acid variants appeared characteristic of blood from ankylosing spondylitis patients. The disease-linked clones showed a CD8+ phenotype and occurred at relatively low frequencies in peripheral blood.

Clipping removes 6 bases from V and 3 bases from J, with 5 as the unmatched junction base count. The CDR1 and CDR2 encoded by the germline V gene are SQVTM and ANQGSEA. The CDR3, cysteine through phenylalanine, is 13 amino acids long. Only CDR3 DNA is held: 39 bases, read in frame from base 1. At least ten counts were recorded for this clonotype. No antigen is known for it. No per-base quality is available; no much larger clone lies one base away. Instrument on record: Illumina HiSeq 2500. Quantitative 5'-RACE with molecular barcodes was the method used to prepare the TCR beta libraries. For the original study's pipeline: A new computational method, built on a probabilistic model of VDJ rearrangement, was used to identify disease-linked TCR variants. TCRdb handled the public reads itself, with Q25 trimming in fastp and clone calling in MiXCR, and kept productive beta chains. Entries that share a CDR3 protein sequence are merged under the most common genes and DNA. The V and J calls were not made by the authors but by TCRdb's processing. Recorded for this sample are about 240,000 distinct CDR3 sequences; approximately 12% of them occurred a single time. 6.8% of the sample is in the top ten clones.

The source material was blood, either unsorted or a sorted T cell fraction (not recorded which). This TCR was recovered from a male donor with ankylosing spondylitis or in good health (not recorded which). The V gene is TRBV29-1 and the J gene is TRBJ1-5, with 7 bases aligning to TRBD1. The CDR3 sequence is CSVPGQDNQPQHF. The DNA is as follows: TGCAGCGTCCCCGGACAGGACAATCAGCCCCAGCATTTT.